This T cell receptor beta chain was recovered during a study of shared clonotypes between healthy human individuals. From CD4+ cells came CD45RA+ naive and CD45RA-negative memory subsets. Each subset's genomic DNA was split evenly across several immunoSEQ plates. The table came from immunoSEQ multiplex PCR; TCRdb's copy has only in-frame clones and leaves some out. The sample consists of 950,000 to 1,100,000 clones, roughly 80% of them appearing once. Study observations and caveats: Across a handful of donors, naive CD4 shared roughly 5%, naive CD8 about 3.2%, memory CD4 roughly 2.2%, memory CD8 0.4% to 0.5%.

The germline V and J ends were trimmed by 1 base and 7 bases, with 14 bases remaining between them. CDR1 and CDR2 from the germline V gene are SGHVS and FQNEAQ. The CDR3 has 15 residues. On this clone itself: Its antigen is unidentified.

This sequence was found in a young man in good health. J is TRBJ2-1 and V is TRBV7-8; D is possibly TRBD1 or TRBD2 (5 bases each). Sequencing was done on a sample of memory CD4+ T cells sorted from blood. Subset in this sample: CD45RA-negative fraction. CDR3 nucleotides: TGTGCCAGCAGCTTAGTTGAGGGGCTAAGAAATGAGCAGTTCTTC. Residues: CASSLVEGLRNEQFF.